The 30 T cell receptor beta chains below were found in one sample sequenced in a study of low-dose radiotherapy and immunotherapy resistance in tumors. Time point reported: before trial treatment. TRAV- and TRBV-specific primers primed first-strand cDNA, covering alpha and beta chains. An approximately 19-cycle PCR with a constant-region primer and V-primer adapter amplified TCRs. TCRdb recomputed calls from the reads with MiXCR, one row per CDR3 protein. There are 80,000 to 95,000 distinct CDR3 sequences in the sample; 9.4% occur only once, and roughly 1% lies in the top ten. The starting material was PBMCs, obtained before treatment. These TCRs come from a male donor with prostate cancer.

For this clonotype: This likely reflects a read error, since a far larger clone is one base away. This chain links TRBV7-2 with TRBJ2-4; D gene uncertain. The CDR3 runs 19 residues. Between the trimmed V and J ends, which lost 5 bases and 0 bases, there was a span of 23 bases. Germline V gene lookup returns CDR1 SGHTA and CDR2 FQGNSA. CDR3 nucleotides: TGTGCCAGCAGCCAAGATTATGGACCCACACTTCTAGCCAAAAACATTCAGTACTTC. Translation gives CASSQDYGPTLLAKNIQYF.

The chain is built from TRBV28 and TRBJ2-1; 12 nucleotides line up with TRBD1. Germline loops: CDR1 MDHEN, CDR2 SYDVKM. V was pared by 6 bases and J by 10 bases, with 4 bases of the junction left unmatched. The CDR3 runs to 13 residues. The CDR3 spells CASRGQGAYEQFF. CDR3 DNA: TGTGCCAGCAGGGGACAGGGGGCCTACGAGCAGTTCTTC.

Of note for this clonotype: A far larger clone differs by one base, so this is likely a read error. This chain uses TRBV5-4 with TRBJ2-1; D is possibly TRBD2 (6 bases). Trimming cost V 4 bases and J 10 bases, with 24 bases left between them. In germline, CDR1 is SGHNT, CDR2 YYREEE (reference sequence). The CDR3 is made up of 16 amino acids. The CDR3 sequence: CASSPAGEVVRNEQFF. The CDR3, as DNA: TGTGCCAGCAGCCCGGCCGGGGAGGTAGTGAGAAACGAGCAGTTCTTC.

In this sample, this clonotype turned up many times. J is TRBJ1-5 and V is TRBV7-2; D is uncertain. Looked up from germline, CDR1 is SGHTA and CDR2 is FQGNSA. V shed 1 base and J shed 9 bases, with 13 bases lying between them. The CDR3 runs to 14 residues. This CDR3 is CASSLGSVPGPQHF. The CDR3 DNA sequence: TGTGCCAGCAGCTTAGGGTCCGTCCCTGGGCCCCAGCATTTT.

This clonotype was seen at least ten times. V and J are TRBV12-5 and TRBJ1-1; D remains unclear. V was shortened by 6 bases and J by 5 bases, with 16 bases between the two germline ends. Germline CDR1 and CDR2: LGHNT and FRNRAP. This CDR3 contains 14 residues. The CDR3 protein is CASGSQVGITEAFF. Here the CDR3 DNA reads TGTGCTAGTGGGTCCCAGGTAGGGATAACTGAAGCTTTCTTT.

This clonotype was picked up many times. The rearrangement uses TRBV19 and TRBJ2-7, with TRBD2 identical over 8 bases. Germline V CDR1 and CDR2: LNHDA, SQIVND (reference sequence). With 3 bases clipped from V and 3 bases from J, the junction kept 1 base outside the gene matches. The CDR3 runs to 13 residues. The DNA of the CDR3 is TGTGCCAGTAGTATCCGGGAGGGCTACGAGCAGTACTTC. This sequence encodes CASSIREGYEQYF.

This clonotype was seen repeatedly, ten times or more. The chain carries TRBV28 and TRBJ2-4; TRBD2 might be the D (6 bases). The CDR3 totals 17 residues. V lost 4 bases to trimming and J lost 7 bases, with 23 bases between them. Germline V gene sequence: CDR1 MDHEN, CDR2 SYDVKM. The CDR3 nucleotides read TGTGCCAGCAGTTCCCCATTTTCGGGAGTGGGAAGGAACATTCAGTACTTC. Translation gives CASSSPFSGVGRNIQYF.

At least ten counts were recorded for this clonotype. V usage is TRBV19 and J usage is TRBJ2-1, with D maybe TRBD2 (6 bases). With 4 bases removed from V and 9 bases from J, the gap between germline ends came to 13 bases. This CDR3 has 13 residues. CDR1 and CDR2 from the germline V gene are LNHDA and SQIVND (reference sequence). The CDR3 DNA reads TGTGCCAGTAGTACGTCTCGGGGGAGTGAGCAGTTCTTC. It yields the protein CASSTSRGSEQFF.

This clonotype was seen ten or more times. The rearrangement joins TRBV5-1 to TRBJ1-1, with D tentatively TRBD1 (5 bases). With 7 bases removed from V and 7 bases from J, the gap between germline ends came to 20 bases. The CDR3 consists of 14 residues. Germline V gives CDR1 SGHRS, CDR2 YFSETQ. CDR3 amino acids: CASAEGTPSFEAFF. The CDR3 coding sequence is TGCGCCAGCGCGGAAGGGACGCCATCTTTTGAAGCTTTCTTT.

Many counts were recorded for this clonotype. The chain carries TRBV3-1 and TRBJ2-7; TRBD1 agrees at 9 bases. Germline V gene lookup returns CDR1 LGHDT and CDR2 YNNKEL (reference sequence). Trimming took 4 bases from V and 5 from J; bases not matched to a gene: 6. The CDR3 spans 14 residues. Here the CDR3 reads CASSRRGQGHEQYF. The CDR3 DNA reads as TGTGCCAGCAGCCGCCGGGGACAGGGCCACGAGCAGTACTTC.

The sample holds many counts of this clonotype. The gene calls are TRBV7-9 and TRBJ2-1, with TRBD2 identical over 12 bases. V gave up 4 bases and J gave up 6 bases; unmatched junction bases: 7. Germline assignment: CDR1 SEHNR and CDR2 FQNEAQ (reference sequence). The CDR3 spans 16 residues. DNA for the CDR3: TGTGCCAGCAGCTCTTGGACTAGCGGGGACCTCAATGAGCAGTTCTTC. Translation: CASSSWTSGDLNEQFF. Using reference TRBV7-9 and TRBJ2-1 for the parts outside the CDR3, the full variable domain is DTGVSQNPRHKITKRGQNVTFRCDPISEHNRLYWYRQTLGQGPEFLTYFQNEAQLEKSRLLSDRFSAERPKGSFSTLEIQRTEQGDSAMYLCASSSWTSGDLNEQFFGPGTRLTVL.

This clonotype has ten or more counts. The CDR3 is CASSEGPGAYEQYF. The CDR3 coding sequence is TGCGCCAGCAGCGAGGGACCTGGAGCCTACGAGCAGTACTTC. The V gene is TRBV5-1, the J gene TRBJ2-7; D tentatively reads TRBD1 or TRBD2 (5 bases each). Looked up from germline, CDR1 is SGHRS and CDR2 is YFSETQ. With 4 bases removed from V and 2 bases from J, the gap between germline ends came to 13 bases. The length of the CDR3 is 14 residues.

The chain is built from TRBV7-2 and TRBJ2-5; tentative D call: TRBD1 (7 bases). The CDR3 sequence is 15 residues long. The germline V gene encodes CDR1 SGHTA and CDR2 FQGNSA. Trimming shortened V by 4 bases and J by 2 bases, and 14 bases separated the two germline ends. The CDR3 sequence is CASSWRGRSQETQYF. CDR3 DNA: TGTGCCAGCAGCTGGAGGGGGCGGAGTCAAGAGACCCAGTACTTC.

This clonotype came up many times. The genes are TRBV5-8 and TRBJ2-1; 11 bases agree with TRBD2. CDR3 length equals 20 residues. The germline CDR1 and CDR2 sequences are SGHTS and YDEGEE. The trim removed 3 bases at V and 4 bases at J, leaving 18 bases unmatched. The CDR3 reads CASSSPLGVAGGPAYNEQFF. The CDR3 DNA sequence: TGTGCCAGCAGCTCGCCCCTTGGGGTAGCGGGAGGGCCTGCATACAATGAGCAGTTCTTC.

The table lists this clonotype with many counts. This chain links TRBV18 with TRBJ2-1, with D maybe TRBD1 (5 bases). The V end lost 3 bases, the J end lost 2 bases, and 11 bases lay between the germline ends. This CDR3 has 15 amino acids. The V gene's germline CDR1 is KGHSH and CDR2 LQKENI. The CDR3 DNA reads TGTGCCAGCTCACCGGGCAGCAGGGCCTACAATGAGCAGTTCTTC. It specifies CASSPGSRAYNEQFF.

This clonotype was seen many times. The chain recombines TRBV18 with TRBJ2-5; the D is unclear. Trimming left V 5 bases short and J 2 bases short, with 3 bases between. The CDR3 totals 11 residues. The germline V gene has CDR1 KGHSH and CDR2 LQKENI. The CDR3 DNA follows: TGTGCCAGCTCAGGACAAGAGACCCAGTACTTC. This gives the protein CASSGQETQYF.

J is TRBJ1-1 and V is TRBV28; D call uncertain. This CDR3 spans 12 amino acids. CDR1 and CDR2 (germline): MDHEN, SYDVKM. V was cut by 6 bases and J by 3 bases, with 8 bases left in between. Written as DNA, the CDR3 is TGTGCCAGCAGAACCGCGGACACTGAAGCTTTCTTT. Translating it yields CASRTADTEAFF. Full variable domain (rest looked up from reference TRBV28 and TRBJ1-1): DVKVTQSSRYLVKRTGEKVFLECVQDMDHENMFWYRQDPGLGLRLIYFSYDVKMKEKGDIPEGYSVSREKKERFSLILESASTNQTSMYLCASRTADTEAFFGQGTRLTVV.

This clonotype was found many times. The rearrangement joins TRBV7-9 to TRBJ2-5, with D possibly TRBD2 on 5 matching bases. V was cut by 4 bases and J by 3 bases, with 15 bases left in between. From germline, CDR1 is SEHNR and CDR2 FQNEAQ (reference sequence). The CDR3 is made up of 15 amino acids. CDR3 DNA: TGTGCCAGCAGCTCCCCGGAGTCGGGGAAAGAGACCCAGTACTTC. Translation gives CASSSPESGKETQYF.

Many counts were recorded for this clonotype. The gene calls are TRBV6-4 and TRBJ2-1; 9 nucleotides line up with TRBD2. The CDR3 length is 16 residues. Germline CDR1 and CDR2: MRHNA and SNTAGT. With V trimmed by 6 bases and J by 0 bases, 6 bases remained unmatched. CDR3 amino acids: CASSQGGLASYNEQFF. In DNA form, the CDR3 reads TGTGCCAGCAGCCAAGGGGGACTAGCCTCCTACAATGAGCAGTTCTTC.

The sample holds many counts of this clonotype. The V gene is TRBV6-6, the J gene TRBJ2-2; 8 positions match TRBD1. Germline-derived CDR1 and CDR2 are MNHNY and SVGAGI (reference sequence). With 10 bases clipped from V and 5 bases from J, the junction kept 9 bases outside the gene matches. The CDR3 is made up of 14 amino acids. The CDR3 coding sequence is TGTGCCACCGATTACAGGGGGGAGACCGGGGAGCTGTTTTTT. This gives the protein CATDYRGETGELFF.

Many counts were recorded for this clonotype. This sequence joins TRBV28 and TRBJ1-2; possibly TRBD1 for D (5 bases). Germline V gene data show CDR1 as MDHEN and CDR2 as SYDVKM. This CDR3 is built from 15 residues. Trimming took off 6 bases at V and 7 bases at J, with 21 bases between the two ends. The chain's CDR3 is CASSDAGGGGSGYTF. The CDR3 DNA reads TGTGCCAGCAGCGATGCAGGTGGGGGGGGGTCTGGCTACACCTTC.

This clonotype has at least ten counts. This chain connects TRBV29-1 to TRBJ2-7; 12 bases line up with TRBD2. The CDR3 runs to 13 residues. Germline CDR1 and CDR2: SQVTM and ANQGSEA. The V segment lost 4 bases and the J segment 6 bases; nucleotides outside the gene matches: 4. The CDR3 is CSVGLAGAGEQYF. For the CDR3, the DNA is TGCAGCGTTGGACTAGCGGGGGCGGGCGAGCAGTACTTC.

This clonotype was detected ten times or more. The gene calls are TRBV5-4 and TRBJ2-1; TRBD1 agrees at 9 bases. This CDR3 contains 15 residues. Germline V gives CDR1 SGHNT, CDR2 YYREEE (reference sequence). Losses at the gene ends were 4 bases for V and 2 bases for J; bases not matched to a gene: 4. The DNA of the CDR3 is TGTGCCAGCAGCCTGGACAGGGGACCCTACAATGAGCAGTTCTTC. Translating gives CASSLDRGPYNEQFF.

This clonotype was recorded many times. The rearrangement links TRBV3-1 to TRBJ2-7; TRBD2 is a possible D gene (5 bases). Germline V CDR1 and CDR2: LGHDT, YNNKEL (reference sequence). V lost 1 base and J lost 7, with 14 bases in between. The CDR3 runs to 14 residues. This chain's CDR3 is CASSQGGGSREQYF. The DNA for the CDR3 is TGTGCCAGCAGCCAAGGCGGCGGGTCAAGGGAGCAGTACTTC.

This clonotype was counted at least ten times. This rearrangement joins TRBV18 to TRBJ1-3; no definite D call. The CDR3 length is 13 residues. Trimming stripped 3 bases from V and 3 bases from J, with 6 bases between. CDR1 and CDR2 from the germline V gene are KGHSH and LQKENI. Here the CDR3 DNA reads TGTGCCAGCTCACCCATGGATGGAAACACCATATATTTT. It encodes CASSPMDGNTIYF.

This clonotype showed up many times. CDR3 loop: CASSQDQDGRRTGELFF. CDR3 bases: TGCGCCAGCAGCCAAGATCAGGACGGGAGAAGGACCGGGGAGCTGTTTTTT. The chain links TRBV4-3 to TRBJ2-2, with D tentatively TRBD2 (6 bases). V was shortened by 0 bases and J by 5 bases, with 16 bases between the two germline ends. Looked up from germline, CDR1 is LGHNA and CDR2 is YSLEER. This CDR3 is built from 17 residues.

The sample holds many counts of this clonotype. The chain recombines TRBV7-9 with TRBJ1-2; no firm D call. V lost 2 bases to trimming and J lost 6 bases, with 7 bases between them. The germline CDR1 and CDR2 sequences are SEHNR and FQNEAQ (reference sequence). The CDR3 extends over 12 amino acids. The CDR3 DNA reads as TGTGCCAGCAGCTTAAGTACAGATGGCTACACCTTC. As protein: CASSLSTDGYTF. The full variable domain, rest sourced from reference TRBV7-9 and TRBJ1-2, is DTGVSQNPRHKITKRGQNVTFRCDPISEHNRLYWYRQTLGQGPEFLTYFQNEAQLEKSRLLSDRFSAERPKGSFSTLEIQRTEQGDSAMYLCASSLSTDGYTFGSGTRLTVV.

This clonotype was detected many times. The CDR3 DNA reads as TGTGCCAGCAGCTTAGCGCTGGGAGGGGTTGAGCAGTTCTTC. This encodes CASSLALGGVEQFF. This rearrangement joins TRBV7-2 to TRBJ2-1, with 7 nucleotides matching TRBD2. Losses at the gene ends were 0 bases for V and 9 bases for J; bases not matched to a gene: 5. From germline, CDR1 is SGHTA and CDR2 FQGNSA. CDR3 size: 14 residues.

This clonotype was found many times. V gene TRBV4-1 combines with J gene TRBJ2-1; 11 nucleotides align to TRBD2. This CDR3 comprises 17 residues. The germline gives CDR1 MGHRA, CDR2 YSYEKL. Unmatched junction bases numbered 13, after V lost 0 bases and J lost 12 bases. In DNA, the CDR3 is TGCGCCAGCAGCCAAGATGAACCTAGCGGGAGGAGATTCGGGCAGTTCTTC. Protein product: CASSQDEPSGRRFGQFF.

This clonotype was recorded at least ten times. The gene calls are TRBV12-3 or TRBV12-4 and TRBJ1-5; no firm D call. The CDR3 consists of 11 residues. Deletions cut 6 bases from V and 6 bases from J, with 6 bases between. The CDR3 loop reads CASSLGQPQHF. The CDR3 DNA sequence: TGTGCCAGCAGCTTGGGTCAGCCCCAGCATTTT.